The 29 T cell receptor beta chains in this list originate from one sample, sequenced in a study of shared clonotypes between healthy human individuals. Assay: immunoSEQ multiplex PCR; the TCRdb copy retains only in-frame clones and omits some. The sample has millions of clones, 85% to 95% seen once. The sequencing input was naive CD4+ T cells sorted from blood. Subset described: CD45RA+ positively selected. Receptors originate from a man younger than 35 in good health.

The chain links TRBV5-4 to TRBJ2-2; 13 bases match TRBD2. V lost 3 bases and J lost 7; bases outside the gene matches: 3. The CDR3 is 15 residues long. Germline assignment: CDR1 SGHNT and CDR2 YYREEE (reference sequence). CDR3 DNA: TGTGCCAGCAGCTCCGGGACTAGCGGGGTCGGGGAGCTGTTTTTT. Residues: CASSSGTSGVGELFF.

The chain is built from TRBV25-1 and TRBJ2-7, with D perhaps matching TRBD1 or TRBD2 (5 bases each). The CDR3 spans 17 residues. Germline CDR1 reads MGHDK; CDR2 reads SYGVNS. The V end was cut by 4 bases, the J end by 1 base, with 20 bases between. CDR3 coding DNA: TGTGCCAGCAGTGCACCGGGACGGCTTGGGGTTTCCTACGAGCAGTACTTC. Its protein is CASSAPGRLGVSYEQYF.

This clone occurred once. V usage is TRBV19 and J usage is TRBJ2-7, with D perhaps TRBD2 (5 bases). The germline CDR1 and CDR2 sequences are LNHDA and SQIVND (reference sequence). The CDR3 covers 16 residues. V was cut by 6 bases and J by 5 bases, with 23 bases left in between. In DNA form, the CDR3 reads TGTGCCAGTAGAGGCCTCGGTCCCTCGGGATATAACGAGCAGTACTTC. This translates into CASRGLGPSGYNEQYF.

This chain connects TRBV5-4 to TRBJ1-2; D not resolved. V was trimmed by 3 bases and J by 7 bases, leaving 13 bases between them. Germline-derived CDR1 and CDR2 are SGHNT and YYREEE (reference sequence). This CDR3 contains 13 residues. CDR3 DNA sequence: TGTGCCAGCAGCTACGGGGTTCAAGTTGGCTACACCTTC. Translating it yields CASSYGVQVGYTF.

J is TRBJ2-4 and V is TRBV18; maybe TRBD2 (6 bases). This CDR3 region has 14 residues. From germline, CDR1 is KGHSH and CDR2 LQKENI. Trimming cost V 6 bases and J 6 bases, with 15 bases left between them. CDR3 in amino acids: CASSLRDSGNIQYF. The CDR3 DNA reads TGTGCCAGCTCGCTGAGGGACTCTGGAAACATTCAGTACTTC.

This chain links TRBV5-1 with TRBJ1-1, with D possibly TRBD1 on 6 matching bases. CDR1 and CDR2 (germline): SGHRS, YFSETQ. The CDR3 has 15 residues. Trimming shortened V by 4 bases and J by 1 base, and 14 bases separated the two germline ends. CDR3 in amino acids: CASSLTGQSNTEAFF. The DNA of the CDR3 is TGCGCCAGCAGCCTTACGGGACAATCGAACACTGAAGCTTTCTTT.

The chain combines TRBV5-6 with TRBJ2-1; 9 bases fit TRBD1. The length of the CDR3 is 16 residues. Germline V gives CDR1 SGHDT, CDR2 YYEEEE. The junction had 9 bases not matched to a gene; V was cut back by 4 bases and J by 4 bases. The CDR3 reads CASSIGQGTQYNEQFF. The CDR3 bases are TGTGCCAGCAGCATCGGACAGGGGACCCAATACAATGAGCAGTTCTTC.

V usage is TRBV20-1 and J usage is TRBJ2-7; D gene unclear. The CDR3 loop spans 11 amino acids. Trimming removed 0 bases from V and 5 bases from J, with 5 bases in between. CDR1 and CDR2 (germline): DFQATT, SNEGSKA (reference sequence). CDR3 amino acids: CSAREGHEQYF. The DNA for the CDR3 is TGCAGTGCTAGAGAAGGCCACGAGCAGTACTTC.

This clone appeared once. The CDR3 DNA sequence: TGTGCCAGCAGCCAAGACAGGGGGGCTCCCTACGAGCAGTACTTC. Its protein product is CASSQDRGAPYEQYF. This chain connects TRBV5-6 to TRBJ2-7; 9 bases match TRBD1. The trim removed 4 bases at V and 2 bases at J, leaving 7 bases unmatched. Looked up from germline, CDR1 is SGHDT and CDR2 is YYEEEE. This CDR3 contains 15 residues.

This clone was counted a single time. V usage is TRBV11-1 and J usage is TRBJ1-2, with 7 bases lining up with TRBD1. There are 11 residues in the CDR3. V trimming: 5 bases; J trimming: 12 bases; junction bases outside the gene matches: 6. Germline values: CDR1 SGHAT, CDR2 FQDESV (reference sequence). The CDR3, as DNA: TGTGCCAGCAGCCACGGACAGGTGAACACCTTC. Protein product: CASSHGQVNTF.

J is TRBJ2-5 and V is TRBV28; D gene uncertain. Germline V CDR1 and CDR2: MDHEN, SYDVKM. The CDR3 consists of 12 residues. Trimming took off 4 bases at V and 7 bases at J, with 10 bases between the two ends. The CDR3 sequence is CASSSQWGTQYF. The CDR3 DNA sequence: TGTGCCAGCAGTTCTCAATGGGGGACCCAGTACTTC.

The J gene is TRBJ1-2, the V gene TRBV11-2, with 10 bases that match TRBD1. Germline CDR1 SGHAT, CDR2 FQNNGV. This CDR3 region has 16 residues. V lost 3 bases and J lost 5; bases outside the gene matches: 9. The CDR3 DNA sequence: TGTGCCAGCAGCTTTTCCGGGACAGGGGTGTCGTATGGCTACACCTTC. Its translation is CASSFSGTGVSYGYTF.

Details on this clone: This sample includes further DNA sequences coding for the same CDR3. CDR3 sequence reads: CASSLSGRAQETQYF. CDR3 nucleotides: TGTGCCAGCAGCTTGAGCGGGAGGGCCCAAGAGACCCAGTACTTC. The chain combines TRBV7-2 with TRBJ2-5, with 10 bases fitting TRBD2. The CDR3 spans 15 residues. Germline CDR1 is SGHTA and CDR2 is FQGNSA. V dropped 3 bases and J dropped 1; count of bases not matched to a gene: 2.

This rearrangement joins TRBV11-2 to TRBJ2-7; D remains unclear. The V gene's germline CDR1 is SGHAT and CDR2 FQNNGV. Deletions cut 5 bases from V and 10 bases from J, with 18 bases between. This CDR3 is built from 13 residues. The CDR3 protein is CASSLRLTAVQYF. DNA for the CDR3: TGTGCCAGCAGCCTACGTCTTACGGCCGTACAGTACTTC.

J is TRBJ1-2 and V is TRBV5-4, with unresolved D. The V end lost 8 bases, the J end lost 2 bases, and 13 bases lay between the germline ends. Germline V lookup: CDR1 SGHNT, CDR2 YYREEE (reference sequence). The CDR3 runs to 13 residues. CDR3 DNA sequence: TGTGCCAGTTCGGGGTATTTCAACTATGGCTACACCTTC. Residues: CASSGYFNYGYTF.

The V call is TRBV18, the J call TRBJ2-1; 10 bases are shared with TRBD2. This CDR3 has 16 amino acids. The junction had 8 bases not matched to a gene; V was cut back by 2 bases and J by 7 bases. The germline V gene encodes CDR1 KGHSH and CDR2 LQKENI. CDR3 nucleotide sequence: TGTGCCAGCTCACCAGCAGGATTAGCGGGAGGAAATGAGCAGTTCTTC. Residues: CASSPAGLAGGNEQFF.

The genes are TRBV5-1 and TRBJ1-1; TRBD1 matches 7 bases. V dropped 4 bases and J dropped 8; count of bases not matched to a gene: 11. Germline loops: CDR1 SGHRS, CDR2 YFSETQ. The CDR3 spans 14 residues. CDR3 in amino acids: CASSPGGGTVEAFF. CDR3 DNA sequence: TGCGCCAGCAGCCCCGGGGGAGGGACAGTAGAAGCTTTCTTT. The full variable domain, rest sourced from reference TRBV5-1 and TRBJ1-1, is KAGVTQTPRYLIKTRGQQVTLSCSPISGHRSVSWYQQTPGQGLQFLFEYFSETQRNKGNFPGRFSGRQFSNSRSEMNVSTLELGDSALYLCASSPGGGTVEAFFGQGTRLTVV.

The CDR3 DNA is TGTGCCAGTCGACGTCTACCGGGACAGGGGGCGGAGTACGAGCAGTACTTC. Amino acids: CASRRLPGQGAEYEQYF. This rearrangement joins TRBV2 to TRBJ2-7, with 12 bases matching TRBD1. CDR3 length: 17 amino acids. The germline gives CDR1 SNHLY, CDR2 FYNNEI. Unmatched junction bases numbered 16, after V lost 9 bases and J lost 4 bases.

This rearrangement joins TRBV6-5 to TRBJ1-5; maybe TRBD1 (5 bases). The CDR3 extends over 14 amino acids. Trimming left V 5 bases short and J 3 bases short, with 11 bases between. In germline, CDR1 is MNHEY, CDR2 SVGAGI. CDR3 sequence: CASSRDGHNQPQHF. Written as DNA, the CDR3 is TGTGCCAGCAGTCGGGACGGCCACAATCAGCCCCAGCATTTT.

This chain uses TRBV10-3 with TRBJ2-7; 9 bases map to TRBD1. With V trimmed by 10 bases and J by 2 bases, 15 bases remained unmatched. Germline CDR1 is ENHRY and CDR2 is SYGVKD. The CDR3 has 16 residues. In nucleotides, the CDR3 is TGTGCCACCGGGGGGACAGGGAAAATTGAAACCTACGAGCAGTACTTC. Translation: CATGGTGKIETYEQYF.

J is TRBJ2-1 and V is TRBV15; TRBD1 matches 10 bases. CDR3 size: 15 residues. The germline gives CDR1 LNHNV, CDR2 YYDKDF (reference sequence). V shed 7 bases, J shed 4 bases, and the junction held 7 bases outside the gene matches. The CDR3 sequence is CATKRGQGGYNEQFF. In DNA, the CDR3 is TGTGCCACCAAGCGTGGACAGGGGGGATACAATGAGCAGTTCTTC.

The V and J genes are TRBV29-1 and TRBJ2-4, with D tentatively TRBD1 (6 bases). CDR1 is SQVTM, CDR2 ANQGSEA, per germline. V was pared by 2 bases and J by 0 bases, with 17 bases between. The CDR3 consists of 17 residues. This chain's CDR3 is CSVEPWGQGLAKNIQYF. The DNA of the CDR3 is TGCAGCGTTGAACCGTGGGGGCAGGGTCTAGCCAAAAACATTCAGTACTTC.

This clone was seen only once. The V and J genes are TRBV5-1 and TRBJ2-5, with 9 bases that match TRBD2. V shed 0 bases and J 3 bases; nucleotides not matched to a gene: 6. Germline CDR1 reads SGHRS; CDR2 reads YFSETQ. This CDR3 is built from 16 residues. The CDR3, as DNA: TGCGCCAGCAGCTTGGTTAGCGGGAGTATAAAAGAGACCCAGTACTTC. Amino acid sequence: CASSLVSGSIKETQYF.

V and J are TRBV10-3 and TRBJ2-1, with 7 bases identical to TRBD1. Germline CDR1 reads ENHRY; CDR2 reads SYGVKD. The CDR3 runs to 13 residues. V lost 7 bases to trimming and J lost 8 bases; unmatched junction nucleotides: 8. The CDR3 bases are TGTGCCATCACCCAACGACAGGGCGATGAGCAGTTCTTC. Amino acid sequence: CAITQRQGDEQFF.

The chain recombines TRBV6-1 with TRBJ1-1, with TRBD1 matching 8 bases. The CDR3 runs 14 residues. Germline V gene sequence: CDR1 MNHNS, CDR2 SASEGT. J gave up 4 bases and V 5 bases, and 6 bases lay outside the gene matches. CDR3 sequence (DNA): TGTGCCAGCAGTCCGCAGGGGGCGCCCACTGAAGCTTTCTTT. Translating gives CASSPQGAPTEAFF.

The chain recombines TRBV28 with TRBJ1-5; no firm D call. Trimming took 10 bases from V and 6 from J, leaving 10 bases between them. CDR1 and CDR2 from the germline V gene are MDHEN and SYDVKM. This CDR3 contains 11 residues. CDR3 sequence: CATKRSQPQHF. As DNA, the CDR3 is TGTGCCACCAAAAGGAGTCAGCCCCAGCATTTT.

This clone was detected only once. V and J are TRBV5-1 and TRBJ1-5, with D tentatively TRBD1 (5 bases). V lost 4 bases and J 7 bases, leaving 18 bases between the germline ends. Germline V gene lookup returns CDR1 SGHRS and CDR2 YFSETQ. CDR3 length: 15 amino acids. The CDR3 here is CASSLDTDRRQPQHF. CDR3 in DNA: TGCGCCAGCAGCCTAGACACTGACAGACGGCAGCCCCAGCATTTT.

The chain has TRBV5-6 and TRBJ2-7; D gene unclear. Germline V gives CDR1 SGHDT, CDR2 YYEEEE. The CDR3 covers 13 residues. Trimming took off 5 bases at V and 6 bases at J, with 15 bases between the two ends. For the CDR3, the DNA is TGTGCCAGCAGTCGTCCTTATGGGCGCGAGCAGTACTTC. Its protein is CASSRPYGREQYF.

This chain uses TRBV14 with TRBJ2-7, with TRBD2 identical over 9 bases. The CDR3 loop spans 16 amino acids. V was clipped by 0 bases and J by 5 bases; unmatched bases: 8. Germline lookup yields CDR1 SGHDN and CDR2 FVKESK. The CDR3 is CASSQESLAGSHEQYF. CDR3 DNA: TGTGCCAGCAGCCAAGAGTCGCTAGCGGGAAGTCACGAGCAGTACTTC.